A selection of T cell receptor beta chains follows, all from one sample in a study of human T cells and chemical hapten exposure. TCRdb re-derived calls from the RACE reads in MiXCR, one entry per CDR3 protein. Seen here are 180,000 or so distinct CDR3 sequences, more than 20% observed once, and the top ten hold 6.7%. Material: whole blood, obtained in connection with sensitization to the hapten diphenylcyclopropenone (DPC). The source of these receptors is a woman between 50 and 59 years old with alopecia areata. Some clones in this sample may be carry-over from other donors' samples. CDR3s include the opening cysteine and the closing phenylalanine or tryptophan. A D gene is named only where the DNA matches it firmly. Only part of the rows carry a size: once, few, many, or a class if the clone is expanded.

D gene | clone size | CDR3 length | J gene | V gene | CDR3 protein | CDR3 DNA
. | few | 12 | TRBJ1-4 | TRBV7-9 | CASSPLSGKLFF | TGTGCCAGCAGCCCTCTAAGCGGAAAACTGTTTTTT
. | few | 13 | TRBJ1-2 | TRBV29-1 | CSVEGSGVYGYTF | TGCAGCGTTGAAGGGTCAGGAGTCTATGGCTACACCTTC
. | . | 14 | TRBJ2-3 | TRBV3-1 | CASSRGTSADTQYF | TGTGCCAGCAGCCGGGGCACTTCGGCAGATACGCAGTATTTT
TRBD2 | . | 16 | TRBJ2-7 | TRBV2 | CASSVESWRETPEQYF | TGTGCCAGCAGTGTAGAGTCCTGGCGGGAGACTCCCGAGCAGTACTTC
TRBD2 | few | 14 | TRBJ2-2 | TRBV29-1 | CSVAGLAGAGELFF | TGCAGCGTCGCGGGACTAGCGGGCGCCGGGGAGCTGTTTTTT
. | few | 15 | TRBJ1-5 | TRBV4-2 | CASSLAHSSNQPQHF | TGTGCCAGCAGCCTGGCACATTCGAGCAATCAGCCCCAGCATTTT
. | many | 11 | TRBJ2-5 | TRBV18 | CASSPGETQYF | TGTGCCAGCTCACCTGGAGAGACCCAGTACTTC
. | once | 15 | TRBJ2-3 | TRBV18 | CASSPGTGKTDTQYF | TGTGCCAGCTCACCTGGCACAGGGAAGACAGATACGCAGTATTTT
. | few | 18 | TRBJ1-2 | TRBV4-2 | CASSRPAGGHGRSYGYTF | TGTGCCAGCAGCCGCCCAGCTGGGGGGCACGGTCGGTCCTATGGCTACACCTTC
. | . | 15 | TRBJ2-1 | TRBV11-2 | CASSLAETNYNEQFF | TGTGCCAGCAGCTTAGCGGAGACCAACTACAATGAGCAGTTCTTC
. | . | 13 | TRBJ1-4 | TRBV12-3/TRBV12-4 | CASRRGANEKLFF | TGTGCCAGTCGTCGGGGGGCGAATGAAAAACTGTTTTTT
. | . | 14 | TRBJ2-7 | TRBV15 | CATSPPGRDYEQYF | TGTGCCACCAGCCCCCCTGGCAGGGACTACGAGCAGTACTTC
. | few | 15 | TRBJ2-1 | TRBV7-9 | CASSAGRRRDNEQFF | TGTGCCAGCAGCGCCGGACGTAGAAGGGACAATGAGCAGTTCTTC
TRBD2 | few | 16 | TRBJ2-7 | TRBV28 | CASSLTGTTSSYEQYF | TGTGCCAGCAGTCTTACCGGGACTACCAGCTCCTACGAGCAGTACTTC
. | . | 15 | TRBJ2-5 | TRBV2 | CASSEVRAVEETQYF | TGTGCCAGCAGTGAAGTCCGGGCGGTTGAAGAGACCCAGTACTTC
. | few | 14 | TRBJ2-1 | TRBV5-1 | CASSLELSLNEQFF | TGCGCCAGCAGCTTGGAGTTGAGTCTCAATGAGCAGTTCTTC
TRBD2 | few | 12 | TRBJ2-1 | TRBV6-2/TRBV6-3 | CASSQLAIEQFF | TGTGCCAGCAGTCAACTAGCGATTGAGCAGTTCTTC
TRBD1 | many | 16 | TRBJ2-7 | TRBV18 | CASSPLPTGGSDEQYF | TGTGCCAGCTCACCTTTACCGACAGGGGGCAGCGACGAGCAGTACTTC
TRBD2 | many | 15 | TRBJ2-2 | TRBV2 | CASSETSGRTGELFF | TGTGCCAGCAGTGAGACTAGCGGGCGAACCGGGGAGCTGTTTTTT
TRBD2 | . | 17 | TRBJ2-5 | TRBV3-1 | CASSQLGLAGRKETQYF | TGTGCCAGCAGCCAACTCGGACTAGCGGGCCGGAAAGAGACCCAGTACTTC
. | many | 16 | TRBJ2-1 | TRBV20-1 | CSARDHSQDSYNEQFF | TGCAGTGCTAGAGATCATTCACAGGACTCCTACAATGAGCAGTTCTTC
. | few | 14 | TRBJ2-7 | TRBV2 | CASSTDLSSYEQYF | TGTGCCAGCAGTACCGACCTAAGCTCCTACGAGCAGTACTTC